This section outlines one T cell receptor beta chain sequence together with its context. This sample was included in a study of blood T cell repertoires in COVID-19. Per the original methods: Scientists estimated how many nucleated cells there were by amplifying reference gene primers. Sequencing was performed with immunoSEQ multiplex PCR; in TCRdb, only in-frame clones are kept and a portion is missing. V and J calls and clone size are as listed in that table; D and trimming were resolved from the DNA. The repertoire consists of about 260,000 clones, with approximately 90% occurring once and the leading ten covering approximately 4%. Trimming took 4 bases from V and 7 from J; bases not matched to a gene: 8. The length of the CDR3 is 15 residues. CDR1 is SGHRS, CDR2 YFSETQ, per germline.

Sequenced: PBMCs or T cells enriched from blood (not recorded which). This sequence originates from a woman under 40 with acute COVID-19. The chain recombines TRBV5-1 with TRBJ2-2; 9 positions match TRBD2. The CDR3 region has the DNA TGCGCCAGCAGCCCTACTGCGGGAGGGGACGGGGAGCTGTTTTTT. Its protein product is CASSPTAGGDGELFF.